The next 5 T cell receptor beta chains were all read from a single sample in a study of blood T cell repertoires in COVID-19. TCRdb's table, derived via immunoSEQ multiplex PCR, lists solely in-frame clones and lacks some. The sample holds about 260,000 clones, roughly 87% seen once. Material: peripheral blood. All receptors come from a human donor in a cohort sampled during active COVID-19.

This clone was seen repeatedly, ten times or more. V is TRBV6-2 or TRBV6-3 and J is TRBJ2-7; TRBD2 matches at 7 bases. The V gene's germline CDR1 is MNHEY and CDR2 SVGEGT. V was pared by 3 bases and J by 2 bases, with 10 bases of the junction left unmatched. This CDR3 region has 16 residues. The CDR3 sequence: CASSYPGGRITYEQYF. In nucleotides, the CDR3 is TGTGCCAGCAGTTATCCCGGCGGGAGAATCACCTACGAGCAGTACTTC.

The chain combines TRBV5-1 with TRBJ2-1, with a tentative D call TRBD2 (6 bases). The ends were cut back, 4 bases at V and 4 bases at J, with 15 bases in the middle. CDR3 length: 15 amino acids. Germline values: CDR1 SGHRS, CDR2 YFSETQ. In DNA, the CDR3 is TGCGCCAGCAGCGGCGGGACGGGAAATTACAATGAGCAGTTCTTC. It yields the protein CASSGGTGNYNEQFF.

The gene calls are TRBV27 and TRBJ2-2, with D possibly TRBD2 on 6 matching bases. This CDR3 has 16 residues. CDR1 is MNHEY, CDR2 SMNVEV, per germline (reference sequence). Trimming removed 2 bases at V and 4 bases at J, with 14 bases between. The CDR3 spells CASSLAGPEGTGELFF. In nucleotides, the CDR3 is TGTGCCAGCAGTTTAGCGGGACCCGAGGGCACCGGGGAGCTGTTTTTT.

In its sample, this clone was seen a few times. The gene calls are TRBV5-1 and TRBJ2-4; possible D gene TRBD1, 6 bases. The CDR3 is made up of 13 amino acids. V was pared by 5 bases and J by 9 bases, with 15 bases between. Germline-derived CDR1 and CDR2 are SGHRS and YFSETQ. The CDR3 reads CASSPDSFSIQYF. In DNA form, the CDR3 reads TGCGCCAGCAGTCCGGACAGCTTTAGCATTCAGTACTTC.

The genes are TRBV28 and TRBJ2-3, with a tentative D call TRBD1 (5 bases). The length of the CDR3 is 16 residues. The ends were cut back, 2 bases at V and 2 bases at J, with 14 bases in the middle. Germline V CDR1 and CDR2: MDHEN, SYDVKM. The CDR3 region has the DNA TGTGCCAGCAGTTTAACCAGGGCAGGGAACACAGATACGCAGTATTTT. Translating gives CASSLTRAGNTDTQYF.